The source of this T cell receptor (beta chain) is a study of glioma-infiltrating T cells. Whole-study results and caveats: Above-expected tissue-blood divergence occurred in all gliomas, most in low-grade ones. Tissue and blood shared very few CDR3 sequences.

CDR3 length equals 14 residues. The V and J ends lost 5 bases and 3 bases, in that order; junction bases with no gene match: 5. TCR alpha and beta CDR3 regions were amplified from RNA using iRepertoire nested multiplex PCR. One-step reverse transcription and amplification started from roughly 100-400 ng of tissue mRNA or PBMC total RNA. TCRdb re-derived calls from the multiplex PCR reads in MiXCR, one entry per CDR3 protein. Of under 200,000 distinct CDR3 sequences in the sample, approximately 40% were seen once. A few counts support this clonotype. What it recognizes is unknown. The source is a human donor with low-grade glioma or glioblastoma, undergoing nonglioma brain surgery, or in good health (not recorded which). The sequenced sample consisted of glioma tissue, nonneoplastic brain tissue, or PBMCs (not recorded which). The chain is built from TRBV12-3 or TRBV12-4 and TRBJ1-2; 8 bases are shared with TRBD1. Here the CDR3 reads CASSPTGAYYGYTF. In nucleotides, the CDR3 is TGTGCCAGCAGTCCGACAGGGGCCTACTATGGCTACACCTTC.